The 17 T cell receptor beta chains below all came from one sample that was sequenced in a study of T cells in Graves' hyperthyroidism and ophthalmopathy (dated by TCRdb to about 2019). The library was produced with multiplex PCR. Instrument used: Illumina HiSeq 2000. The TCR beta CDR3 regions were amplified from RNA transcripts. The TCR CDR3 was subjected to a first round of RT-PCR using the HTBI primer set and the Qiagen OneStep RT-PCR kit. The public reads were run again by TCRdb, first through fastp at Q25 and then through MiXCR, and only productive beta chains were kept. Each entry is one CDR3 protein sequence, shown with its most common DNA and genes. The sample profile shows around 390,000 distinct CDR3 sequences; about 14% of them were found once. Of the sample, around a fifth falls within the top ten clones. Sequenced material: blood. These receptors were collected from a woman aged 25 to 45 with Graves' ophthalmopathy.

The CDR3 coding sequence is TGTGCCAGCAGTTTATCGCCCTCGGGGGCCGTAGGCTACACCTTC. As protein: CASSLSPSGAVGYTF. This chain connects TRBV27 to TRBJ1-2, with D possibly TRBD1 on 6 matching bases. The CDR3 totals 15 residues. Germline V CDR1 and CDR2: MNHEY, SMNVEV (reference sequence). V was clipped by 0 bases and J by 8 bases, with 16 bases between them.

V gene TRBV9 combines with J gene TRBJ2-1; possibly TRBD2 for D (7 bases). The CDR3 consists of 18 residues. CDR1 and CDR2 from the germline V gene are SGDLS and YYNGEE. V lost 0 bases and J 2 bases, leaving 18 bases between the germline ends. CDR3 in amino acids: CASSVEWGGPTPYNEQFF. The CDR3 DNA follows: TGTGCCAGCAGCGTAGAGTGGGGGGGGCCGACCCCCTACAATGAGCAGTTCTTC. Combining the CDR3 with reference TRBV9 and TRBJ2-1 gives the whole variable domain DSGVTQTPKHLITATGQRVTLRCSPRSGDLSVYWYQQSLDQGLQFLIQYYNGEERAKGNILERFSAQQFPDLHSELNLSSLELGDSALYFCASSVEWGGPTPYNEQFFGPGTRLTVL.

This clonotype was seen at least ten times. J is TRBJ2-6 and V is TRBV2; D assignment may be TRBD1 or TRBD2 (5 bases each). Germline CDR1 SNHLY, CDR2 FYNNEI. Trimming pared 9 bases from V and 0 bases from J, leaving 15 bases between. The CDR3 runs 16 residues. CDR3 in DNA: TGTGCCAGGACCGGGACGGGGTACTCTGGGGCCAACGTCCTGACTTTC. This sequence encodes CARTGTGYSGANVLTF. Drawing the rest from reference TRBV2 and TRBJ2-6, the complete variable domain is EPEVTQTPSHQVTQMGQEVILRCVPISNHLYFYWYRQILGQKVEFLVSFYNNEISEKSEIFDDQFSVERPDGSNFTLKIRSTKLEDSAMYFCARTGTGYSGANVLTFGAGSRLTVL.

Points on this clonotype: A much bigger clone sits one base away, suggesting this may be a read error. This rearrangement joins TRBV6-2 or TRBV6-3 to TRBJ1-1; 11 bases map to TRBD1. Germline lookup yields CDR1 MNHEY and CDR2 SVGEGT. CDR3 length: 14 residues. The CDR3 nucleotides are TGTGCCAGCAGGGGACAGGGGGGGAACACTGAAGCTTCCTTT. This codes for CASRGQGGNTEASF.

In this sample, this clonotype turned up many times. The rearrangement joins TRBV20-1 to TRBJ1-5, with D maybe TRBD1 (6 bases). V shed 1 base and J shed 0 bases, with 13 bases lying between them. The CDR3 runs 16 residues. Germline-derived CDR1 and CDR2 are DFQATT and SNEGSKA (reference sequence). CDR3 amino acids: CSARVPGHHSNQPQHF. The CDR3 nucleotides read TGCAGTGCTAGAGTGCCGGGACATCATAGCAATCAGCCCCAGCATTTT.

This clonotype came up many times. J is TRBJ1-5 and V is TRBV20-1; 9 nucleotides align to TRBD1. J lost 5 bases, V lost 5 bases, and 10 bases had no gene match. The CDR3 length is 15 residues. Germline V gene sequence: CDR1 DFQATT, CDR2 SNEGSKA (reference sequence). The chain's CDR3 is CSASSGTGLDQPQHF. The CDR3 nucleotides are TGCAGTGCTTCGTCCGGGACAGGGCTCGATCAGCCCCAGCATTTT.

This clonotype was detected only a few times. The chain links TRBV10-3 to TRBJ2-1, with a tentative D call TRBD1 (5 bases). The CDR3 runs to 13 residues. In germline, CDR1 is ENHRY, CDR2 SYGVKD. V was cut by 6 bases and J by 4 bases, with 10 bases left in between. CDR3 DNA: TGTGCCATCAGGGAAGACAGTTACAATGAGCAGTTCTTC. This gives the protein CAIREDSYNEQFF.

This clonotype has ten or more counts. The V and J genes are TRBV11-2 and TRBJ1-4, with TRBD1 identical over 9 bases. Trimming at V came to 4 bases and at J to 7 bases, leaving 10 bases not matched to a gene. Germline-derived CDR1 and CDR2 are SGHAT and FQNNGV. This CDR3 region has 16 residues. This chain's CDR3 is CASSSLAGTGPEKLFF. CDR3 nucleotide sequence: TGTGCCAGCAGCTCGCTCGCCGGGACAGGGCCTGAAAAACTGTTTTTT.

This clonotype was found a few times. The chain couples TRBV5-1 to TRBJ2-7; D may be TRBD1 or TRBD2 (6 bases each). The V gene's germline CDR1 is SGHRS and CDR2 YFSETQ. Trimming shortened V by 0 bases and J by 3 bases, and 16 bases separated the two germline ends. The CDR3 consists of 16 residues. DNA for the CDR3: TGCGCCAGCAGCTTGGGGGGGGCCGGGCAGCACTACGAGCAGTACTTC. Translation gives CASSLGGAGQHYEQYF.

In its sample, this clonotype was seen many times. This sequence joins TRBV12-3 or TRBV12-4 and TRBJ1-6, with 7 bases identical to TRBD1. Trimming removed 5 bases from V and 8 bases from J; junction bases left unmatched: 3. This CDR3 has 13 amino acids. CDR3 bases: TGTGCCAGCAGTACAGGGACAGATTCACCCCTCCACTTT. This sequence encodes CASSTGTDSPLHF.

Concerning this clonotype: This may be a read error, as it is one base from a much larger clone. The chain carries TRBV30 and TRBJ2-5; D gene ambiguous. CDR3 length: 13 amino acids. In germline, CDR1 is GTSNPN, CDR2 SVGIG (reference sequence). The CDR3 loop is CAWSVQPQGTQYF. DNA for the CDR3: TGTGCCTGGAGTGTGCAGCCACAAGGGACCCAGTACTTC. The full variable domain, rest sourced from reference TRBV30 and TRBJ2-5, is SQTIHQWPATLVQPVGSPLSLECTVEGTSNPNLYWYRQAAGRGLQLLFYSVGIGQISSEVPQNLSASRPQDRQFILSSKKLLLSDSGFYLCAWSVQPQGTQYFGPGTRLLVL.

The table lists this clonotype with many counts. The rearrangement uses TRBV20-1 and TRBJ2-7; 10 positions agree with TRBD1. This CDR3 has 13 residues. Germline lookup yields CDR1 DFQATT and CDR2 SNEGSKA (reference sequence). Trimming at V came to 8 bases and at J to 3 bases, leaving 7 bases not matched to a gene. Written as DNA, the CDR3 is TGCAGTATCACCGGGACAGGGGTCTACGAGCAGTACTTC. This translates into CSITGTGVYEQYF.

This chain uses TRBV7-3 with TRBJ2-4; the D is unclear. Germline loops: CDR1 SGHTA, CDR2 FQGTGA. Trimming cost V 0 bases and J 0 bases, with 6 bases left between them. The CDR3 runs 15 residues. As DNA, the CDR3 is TGTGCCAGCAGCTTAACCAGACTAGCCAAAAACATTCAGTACTTC. Translating gives CASSLTRLAKNIQYF.

In its sample, this clonotype was seen many times. The chain carries TRBV6-1 and TRBJ2-1; D is uncertain. Per germline, CDR1 MNHNS and CDR2 SASEGT. The CDR3 contains 13 residues. V was cut by 7 bases and J by 4 bases, with 11 bases left in between. DNA for the CDR3: TGTGCCAGCATCGACGGGCGGTACAATGAGCAGTTCTTC. Translation gives CASIDGRYNEQFF.

This clonotype was observed many times. This chain connects TRBV5-5 to TRBJ1-4; the match to TRBD1 covers 7 bases. CDR1 is SGHKS and CDR2 is YYEKEE in the germline V gene (reference sequence). The CDR3 runs 14 residues. V lost 2 bases, J lost 8 bases, and 6 bases stayed unmatched. The CDR3 loop is CASSFGAGGEKLFF. CDR3 in DNA: TGTGCCAGCAGCTTTGGGGCAGGGGGGGAAAAACTGTTTTTT.

V is TRBV18 and J is TRBJ2-7, with 9 positions matching TRBD1. Germline V gene data show CDR1 as KGHSH and CDR2 as LQKENI. There are 20 residues in the CDR3. Unmatched junction bases numbered 21, after V lost 4 bases and J lost 2 bases. CDR3 bases: TGTGCCAGCTCACAAAAAACAATGGGCATCACAGGGGGCATTCCCTACGAGCAGTACTTC. Translated, it gives CASSQKTMGITGGIPYEQYF. Together with reference TRBV18 and TRBJ2-7, the CDR3 gives the full variable domain: NAGVMQNPRHLVRRRGQEARLRCSPMKGHSHVYWYRQLPEEGLKFMVYLQKENIIDESGMPKERFSAEFPKEGPSILRIQQVVRGDSAAYFCASSQKTMGITGGIPYEQYFGPGTRLTVT.

This clonotype showed up many times. This chain uses TRBV13 with TRBJ1-1, with unresolved D. V dropped 1 base and J dropped 4 bases, with 13 bases sitting between them. The CDR3 runs to 15 residues. The germline V gene has CDR1 PRHDT and CDR2 FYEKMQ (reference sequence). The CDR3 DNA reads TGTGCCAGCAGCTTAGTTTTGGTGGCTGGCACTGAAGCTTTCTTT. Translated: CASSLVLVAGTEAFF.